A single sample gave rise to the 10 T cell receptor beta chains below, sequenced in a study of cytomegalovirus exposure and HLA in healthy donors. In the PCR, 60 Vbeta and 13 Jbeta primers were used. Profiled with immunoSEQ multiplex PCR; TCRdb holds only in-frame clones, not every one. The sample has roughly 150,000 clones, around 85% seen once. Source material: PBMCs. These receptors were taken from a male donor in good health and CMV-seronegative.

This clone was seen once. CDR3 in amino acids: CASSLEAGIPLHF. The CDR3 DNA is TGTGCCAGCAGCTTAGAAGCCGGGATACCCCTCCACTTT. V gene TRBV7-9 combines with J gene TRBJ1-6; no clear D. The CDR3 totals 13 residues. The V end lost 1 base, the J end lost 12 bases, and 10 bases lay between the germline ends. Germline CDR1 is SEHNR and CDR2 is FQNEAQ (reference sequence).

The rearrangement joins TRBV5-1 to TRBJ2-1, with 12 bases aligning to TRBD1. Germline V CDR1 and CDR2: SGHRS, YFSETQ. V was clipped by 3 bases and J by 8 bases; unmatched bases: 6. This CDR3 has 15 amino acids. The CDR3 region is CASSWGQGASDEQFF. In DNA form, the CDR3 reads TGCGCCAGCAGCTGGGGACAGGGGGCTTCGGATGAGCAGTTCTTC.

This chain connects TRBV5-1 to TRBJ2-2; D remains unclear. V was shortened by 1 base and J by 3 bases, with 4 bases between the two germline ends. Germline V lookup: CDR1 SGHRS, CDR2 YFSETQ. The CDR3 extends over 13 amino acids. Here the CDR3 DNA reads TGCGCCAGCAGCTTGCAGTACACCGGGGAGCTGTTTTTT. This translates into CASSLQYTGELFF. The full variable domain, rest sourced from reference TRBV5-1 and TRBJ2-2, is KAGVTQTPRYLIKTRGQQVTLSCSPISGHRSVSWYQQTPGQGLQFLFEYFSETQRNKGNFPGRFSGRQFSNSRSEMNVSTLELGDSALYLCASSLQYTGELFFGEGSRLTVL.

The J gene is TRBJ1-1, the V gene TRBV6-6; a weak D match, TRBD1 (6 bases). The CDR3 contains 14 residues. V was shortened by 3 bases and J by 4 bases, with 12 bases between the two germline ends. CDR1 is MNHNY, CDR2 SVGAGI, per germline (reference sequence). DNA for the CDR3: TGTGCCAGCAGTTATAGCGGGACATCCACTGAAGCTTTCTTT. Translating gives CASSYSGTSTEAFF.

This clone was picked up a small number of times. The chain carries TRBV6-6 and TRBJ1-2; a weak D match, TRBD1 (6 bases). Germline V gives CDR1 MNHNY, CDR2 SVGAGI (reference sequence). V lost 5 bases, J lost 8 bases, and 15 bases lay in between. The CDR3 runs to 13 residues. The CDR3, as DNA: TGTGCCAGCAGTCTCGGGGGGGCTTGGGGCTACACCTTC. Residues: CASSLGGAWGYTF.

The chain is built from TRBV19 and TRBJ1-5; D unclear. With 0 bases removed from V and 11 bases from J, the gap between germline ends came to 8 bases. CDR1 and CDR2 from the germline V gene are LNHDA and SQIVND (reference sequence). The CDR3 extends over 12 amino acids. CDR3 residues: CASSIEGRAQHF. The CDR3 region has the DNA TGTGCCAGTAGTATAGAAGGGAGAGCCCAGCATTTT.

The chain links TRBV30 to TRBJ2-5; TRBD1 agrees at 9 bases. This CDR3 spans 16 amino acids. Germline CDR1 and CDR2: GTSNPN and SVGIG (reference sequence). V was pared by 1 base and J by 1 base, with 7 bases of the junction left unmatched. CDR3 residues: CAWSGGTGFIQETQYF. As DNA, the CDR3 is TGTGCCTGGAGTGGCGGGACAGGGTTCATCCAAGAGACCCAGTACTTC.

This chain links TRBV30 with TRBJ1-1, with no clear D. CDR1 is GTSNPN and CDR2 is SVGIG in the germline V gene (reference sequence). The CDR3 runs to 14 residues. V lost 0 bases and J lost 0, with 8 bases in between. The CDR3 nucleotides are TGTGCCTGGAGTGTACTTCACCTGAACACTGAAGCTTTCTTT. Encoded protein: CAWSVLHLNTEAFF.

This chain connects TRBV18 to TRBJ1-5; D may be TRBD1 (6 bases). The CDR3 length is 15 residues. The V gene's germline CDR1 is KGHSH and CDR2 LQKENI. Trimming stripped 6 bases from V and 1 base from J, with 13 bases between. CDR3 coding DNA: TGTGCCAGCTCCCCTACAGGGTTGAGCAATCAGCCCCAGCATTTT. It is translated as CASSPTGLSNQPQHF.

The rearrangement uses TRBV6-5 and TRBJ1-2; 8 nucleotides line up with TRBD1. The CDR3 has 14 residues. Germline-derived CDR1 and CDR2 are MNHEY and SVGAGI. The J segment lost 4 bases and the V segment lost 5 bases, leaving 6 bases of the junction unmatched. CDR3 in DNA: TGTGCCAGCAGTCAGGGACAGGCACCCTATGGCTACACCTTC. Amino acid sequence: CASSQGQAPYGYTF.